These 25 T cell receptor beta chains were all obtained from the same sample, sequenced in a study of T cells after yellow fever vaccination. TCRdb independently ran MiXCR on the 5' RACE reads; one entry per CDR3 protein. The repertoire consists of about 210,000 distinct CDR3 sequences, with approximately 3.3% occurring once and the leading ten covering approximately 3%. The sequenced sample was CD4+ T cells sorted from PBMCs, obtained 10 days after the yellow fever booster vaccination. The receptors here all came from a man younger than 35 who received the YFV17D yellow fever vaccine.

This clonotype has more than one count but fewer than ten. This rearrangement joins TRBV5-1 to TRBJ1-6; TRBD1 matches 7 bases. The J segment lost 2 bases and the V segment lost 5 bases, leaving 7 bases of the junction unmatched. This CDR3 region has 16 residues. Germline V CDR1 and CDR2: SGHRS, YFSETQ. CDR3 sequence reads: CASSPTGATYNSPLHF. CDR3 sequence (DNA): TGCGCCAGCAGTCCAACAGGGGCCACCTATAATTCACCCCTCCACTTT.

This clonotype was seen at least ten times. CDR3 DNA sequence: TGTGCCAGCAGCGGAAAGCATGGGGCCGGGGAGCTGTTTTTT. Protein sequence: CASSGKHGAGELFF. The rearrangement uses TRBV7-2 and TRBJ2-2; no reliable D call. Germline CDR1 and CDR2: SGHTA and FQGNSA. V was shortened by 5 bases and J by 6 bases, with 13 bases between the two germline ends. The CDR3 is 14 amino acids.

This clonotype appeared many times. This chain uses TRBV11-2 with TRBJ2-3; TRBD1 is a possible D gene (5 bases). The CDR3 length is 14 residues. Germline V gene lookup returns CDR1 SGHAT and CDR2 FQNNGV. V gave up 1 base and J gave up 6 bases, with 11 bases separating them. The CDR3 sequence: CASSLGQQWDTQYF. The CDR3 nucleotides are TGTGCCAGCAGCTTAGGACAGCAATGGGATACGCAGTATTTT. The variable domain in full, completed from reference TRBV11-2 and TRBJ2-3, reads EAGVAQSPRYKIIEKRQSVAFWCNPISGHATLYWYQQILGQGPKLLIQFQNNGVVDDSQLPKDRFSAERLKGVDSTLKIQPAKLEDSAVYLCASSLGQQWDTQYFGPGTRLTVL.

In this sample, this clonotype turned up a few times. The V call is TRBV20-1, the J call TRBJ1-4; D remains unclear. V was cut by 1 base and J by 8 bases, with 14 bases left in between. Germline assignment: CDR1 DFQATT and CDR2 SNEGSKA (reference sequence). CDR3 length equals 14 residues. CDR3: CSARGGEGPEKLFF. The DNA of the CDR3 is TGCAGTGCTAGAGGAGGTGAAGGGCCCGAAAAACTGTTTTTT.

Many counts were recorded for this clonotype. This chain joins TRBV7-8 and TRBJ2-3, with D possibly called TRBD1 or TRBD2 (6 bases each). Germline V CDR1 and CDR2: SGHVS, FQNEAQ. This CDR3 is built from 15 residues. V was trimmed by 0 bases and J by 2 bases, leaving 9 bases between them. CDR3 sequence reads: CASSLARGLTDTQYF. The CDR3 DNA is TGTGCCAGCAGCTTAGCCCGGGGGCTCACAGATACGCAGTATTTT.

A few counts support this clonotype. The V and J genes are TRBV7-9 and TRBJ1-4; D gene uncertain. V was shortened by 5 bases and J by 3 bases, with 10 bases between the two germline ends. The germline gives CDR1 SEHNR, CDR2 FQNEAQ (reference sequence). The CDR3 loop spans 14 amino acids. The CDR3 region is CASSLRTPNEKLFF. CDR3 coding DNA: TGTGCCAGCAGCCTAAGGACCCCTAATGAAAAACTGTTTTTT.

The table lists this clonotype with many counts. The chain carries TRBV7-2 and TRBJ2-7, with D tentatively TRBD1 (6 bases). Germline V gene lookup returns CDR1 SGHTA and CDR2 FQGNSA. The CDR3 spans 15 residues. Trimming stripped 0 bases from V and 1 base from J, with 10 bases between. Here the CDR3 DNA reads TGTGCCAGCAGCTTAGCGGGGACACTGTCCTACGAGCAGTACGTC. It translates to CASSLAGTLSYEQYV.

There are many counts of this clonotype. This chain joins TRBV5-6 and TRBJ2-7; no clear D. The CDR3 is 15 residues long. The germline V gene encodes CDR1 SGHDT and CDR2 YYEEEE. Trimming pared 1 base from V and 6 bases from J, leaving 17 bases between. CDR3 in DNA: TGTGCCAGCAGCTTGATCGGTGCCAGGAGCCTCGAGCAGTACTTC. Protein: CASSLIGARSLEQYF. The entire variable domain, with the rest obtained from reference TRBV5-6 and TRBJ2-7, is as follows: DAGVTQSPTHLIKTRGQQVTLRCSPKSGHDTVSWYQQALGQGPQFIFQYYEEEERQRGNFPDRFSGHQFPNYSSELNVNALLLGDSALYLCASSLIGARSLEQYFGPGTRLTVT.

This clonotype was picked up a small number of times. This chain uses TRBV9 with TRBJ2-3; tentatively, D is TRBD1 or TRBD2 (7 bases each). Germline CDR1 reads SGDLS; CDR2 reads YYNGEE. The CDR3 extends over 18 amino acids. The germline V and J ends were trimmed by 0 bases and 3 bases, with 20 bases remaining between them. The CDR3 coding sequence is TGTGCCAGCAGCGTAGCTCACCCGCAGGGGGGGGGAACAGATACGCAGTATTTT. This encodes CASSVAHPQGGGTDTQYF.

This clonotype appeared many times. The chain joins TRBV7-2 to TRBJ2-1, with D uncertain. The CDR3 is made up of 16 amino acids. Trimming took off 4 bases at V and 1 base at J, with 14 bases between the two ends. Germline-derived CDR1 and CDR2 are SGHTA and FQGNSA. The CDR3 DNA sequence: TGTGCCAGCAGCTACCGTTTGGCAGCTTCCTACAATGAGCAGTTCTTC. Translated, it gives CASSYRLAASYNEQFF.

V is TRBV5-1 and J is TRBJ2-5; D unresolved. The germline gives CDR1 SGHRS, CDR2 YFSETQ. Trimming cost V 7 bases and J 0 bases, with 10 bases left between them. This CDR3 has 13 amino acids. The CDR3 DNA follows: TGCGCCAGCCGTTATACGTACCAAGAGACCCAGTACTTC. Translation: CASRYTYQETQYF.

This clonotype has a count of ten or more. V and J are TRBV5-6 and TRBJ2-3, with TRBD2 as a possible D gene (7 bases). This CDR3 comprises 15 residues. The V gene's germline CDR1 is SGHDT and CDR2 YYEEEE. V dropped 3 bases and J dropped 1 base, with 12 bases sitting between them. CDR3 DNA sequence: TGTGCCAGCAGCTCTCGGGGGGCGGGCACAGATACGCAGTATTTT. It codes for CASSSRGAGTDTQYF.

This clonotype was observed a few times. The chain employs TRBV20-1 and TRBJ1-6; D unresolved. Per the germline V gene, CDR1 is DFQATT and CDR2 is SNEGSKA (reference sequence). The CDR3 spans 14 residues. V was trimmed by 0 bases and J by 6 bases, leaving 9 bases between them. This CDR3 reads CSARDWVPNSPLHF. The DNA of the CDR3 is TGCAGTGCTAGAGATTGGGTACCTAATTCACCCCTCCACTTT.

This clonotype was observed many times. V and J are TRBV7-8 and TRBJ1-1; D gene ambiguous. The CDR3 covers 14 residues. Germline assignment: CDR1 SGHVS and CDR2 FQNEAQ. Trimming shortened V by 3 bases and J by 4 bases, and 12 bases separated the two germline ends. The CDR3 region is CASSFVAGVTEAFF. In nucleotides, the CDR3 is TGTGCCAGCAGCTTCGTGGCAGGCGTCACTGAAGCTTTCTTT. Full variable domain (outside the CDR3, taken from reference TRBV7-8 and TRBJ1-1): GAGVSQSPRYKVAKRGQDVALRCDPISGHVSLFWYQQALGQGPEFLTYFQNEAQLDKSGLPSDRFFAERPEGSVSTLKIQRTQQEDSAVYLCASSFVAGVTEAFFGQGTRLTVV.

This clonotype has just a few counts. The gene calls are TRBV11-2 and TRBJ2-5; maybe TRBD1 (5 bases). Trimming stripped 5 bases from V and 3 bases from J, with 22 bases between. Looked up from germline, CDR1 is SGHAT and CDR2 is FQNNGV. CDR3 size: 17 residues. CDR3 amino acids: CASSLRPGIRRKETQYF. CDR3 coding DNA: TGTGCCAGCAGCCTACGACCAGGGATTCGAAGGAAAGAGACCCAGTACTTC.

This clonotype appeared many times. V and J are TRBV5-1 and TRBJ2-5; 7 bases agree with TRBD1. The CDR3 totals 15 residues. V lost 4 bases to trimming and J lost 4 bases; unmatched junction nucleotides: 10. CDR1 is SGHRS and CDR2 is YFSETQ in the germline V gene. Here the CDR3 reads CASSASGQVGETQYF. The CDR3 DNA reads TGCGCCAGCAGCGCCTCTGGACAGGTGGGAGAGACCCAGTACTTC.

J is TRBJ2-1 and V is TRBV20-1; D is ambiguous. The germline V and J ends were trimmed by 3 bases and 12 bases, with 15 bases remaining between them. This CDR3 has 12 amino acids. Germline CDR1 is DFQATT and CDR2 is SNEGSKA (reference sequence). The CDR3 loop is CSASQVSRGQFF. CDR3 DNA sequence: TGCAGTGCTAGTCAGGTATCCAGAGGGCAGTTCTTC.

This clonotype was seen a handful of times. The V and J genes are TRBV12-3 or TRBV12-4 and TRBJ1-4; possibly TRBD1 for D (6 bases). This CDR3 has 14 amino acids. The V end lost 5 bases, the J end lost 8 bases, and 15 bases lay between the germline ends. The CDR3 DNA is TGTGCCAGCAGTCTTAGTGGGGGACAAGAAAAACTGTTTTTT. It specifies CASSLSGGQEKLFF.

As to this clonotype: One end of the junction does not line up with germline, which may come from a read error. The chain carries TRBV5-6 and TRBJ2-7; D not certain. Germline V CDR1 and CDR2: SGHDT, YYEEEE. CDR3 size: 11 residues. Here the CDR3 reads CASSFSGRPHF. CDR3 DNA sequence: TGTGCCAGCAGCTTCTCGGGCAGGCCTCACTTC.

The sample holds a few counts of this clonotype. The chain employs TRBV12-3 or TRBV12-4 and TRBJ1-3; D unclear. The ends were cut back, 5 bases at V and 0 bases at J, with 8 bases in the middle. This CDR3 comprises 14 residues. The CDR3 sequence: CASSRASSGNTIYF. The CDR3 bases are TGTGCCAGCAGTAGAGCCAGCTCTGGAAACACCATATATTTT.

In its sample, this clonotype was seen a few times. The gene calls are TRBV19 and TRBJ1-1; perhaps TRBD1 as D (6 bases). The V gene lost 0 bases and the J gene lost 1 base, with 12 bases spanning the gap. The CDR3 extends over 16 amino acids. Germline lookup yields CDR1 LNHDA and CDR2 SQIVND (reference sequence). The CDR3 protein is CASSIEGWTANTEAFF. The CDR3 DNA sequence: TGTGCCAGTAGTATAGAGGGATGGACAGCGAACACTGAAGCTTTCTTT.

This clonotype was seen more than once but under ten times. This chain joins TRBV28 and TRBJ2-7; weak D call: TRBD1 (7 bases). CDR1 and CDR2 (germline): MDHEN, SYDVKM. V lost 5 bases and J lost 1, with 18 bases in between. The CDR3 loop spans 16 amino acids. The CDR3 bases are TGTGCCAGCAGTATGGCAGGGGGGCCCCAATCCTACGAGCAGTACGTC. Its protein is CASSMAGGPQSYEQYV.

The rearrangement uses TRBV6-2 or TRBV6-3 and TRBJ2-5; no firm D call. This CDR3 is built from 14 residues. V lost 1 base to trimming and J lost 0 bases, with 6 bases between them. The V gene's germline CDR1 is MNHEY and CDR2 SVGEGT. CDR3 DNA sequence: TGTGCCAGCAGTTACTATGGTGACCAAGAGACCCAGTACTTC. This encodes CASSYYGDQETQYF.

This clonotype occurred many times. V is TRBV20-1 and J is TRBJ2-1; TRBD1 matches at 9 bases. The CDR3 consists of 14 residues. Germline CDR1 DFQATT, CDR2 SNEGSKA (reference sequence). As DNA, the CDR3 is TGCAGACCGAAGGGACAGGGATTAGGGAATGAGCAGTTCTTC. Residues: CRPKGQGLGNEQFF.

This clonotype was detected a few times. The rearrangement links TRBV19 to TRBJ2-5, with TRBD2 as a possible D gene (6 bases). Germline-derived CDR1 and CDR2 are LNHDA and SQIVND (reference sequence). The CDR3 totals 18 residues. With 3 bases removed from V and 3 bases from J, the gap between germline ends came to 23 bases. CDR3 amino acids: CASSMGVPGLVKKETQYF. As DNA, the CDR3 is TGTGCCAGTAGTATGGGGGTACCGGGACTGGTGAAAAAAGAGACCCAGTACTTC. Drawing the rest from reference TRBV19 and TRBJ2-5, the complete variable domain is DGGITQSPKYLFRKEGQNVTLSCEQNLNHDAMYWYRQDPGQGLRLIYYSQIVNDFQKGDIAEGYSVSREKKESFPLTVTSAQKNPTAFYLCASSMGVPGLVKKETQYFGPGTRLLVL.